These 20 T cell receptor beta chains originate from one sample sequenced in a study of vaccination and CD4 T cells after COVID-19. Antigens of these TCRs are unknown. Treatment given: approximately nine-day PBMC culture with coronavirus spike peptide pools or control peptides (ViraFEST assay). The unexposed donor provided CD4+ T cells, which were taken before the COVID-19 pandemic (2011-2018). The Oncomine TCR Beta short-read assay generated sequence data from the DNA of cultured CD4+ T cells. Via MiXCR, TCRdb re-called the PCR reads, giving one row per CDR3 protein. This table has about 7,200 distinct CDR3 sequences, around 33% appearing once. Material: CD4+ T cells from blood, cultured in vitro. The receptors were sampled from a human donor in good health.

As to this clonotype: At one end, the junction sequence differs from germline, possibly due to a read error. The chain's CDR3 is CASRMAGNYEQYF. CDR3 coding DNA: TGTGCTAGTAGGATGGCAGGGAACTACGAGCAGTACTTC. This rearrangement joins TRBV19 to TRBJ2-7; maybe TRBD1 (5 bases). The CDR3 spans 13 residues. The V gene's germline CDR1 is LNHDA and CDR2 SQIVND (reference sequence).

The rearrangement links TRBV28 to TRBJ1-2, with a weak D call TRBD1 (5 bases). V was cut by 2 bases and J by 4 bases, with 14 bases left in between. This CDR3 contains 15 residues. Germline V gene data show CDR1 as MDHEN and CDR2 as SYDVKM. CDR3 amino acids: CASSLGGVSSYGYTF. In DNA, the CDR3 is TGTGCCAGCAGTTTAGGGGGGGTCAGCTCCTATGGCTACACCTTC.

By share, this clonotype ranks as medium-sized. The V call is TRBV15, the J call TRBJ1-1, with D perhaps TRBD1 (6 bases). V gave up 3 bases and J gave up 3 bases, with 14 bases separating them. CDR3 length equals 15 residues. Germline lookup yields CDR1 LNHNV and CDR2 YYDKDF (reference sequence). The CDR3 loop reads CATSRAGHPDTEAFF. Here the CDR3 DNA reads TGTGCCACCAGCAGGGCGGGACACCCGGACACTGAAGCTTTCTTT. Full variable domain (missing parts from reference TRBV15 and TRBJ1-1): DAMVIQNPRYQVTQFGKPVTLSCSQTLNHNVMYWYQQKSSQAPKLLFHYYDKDFNNEADTPDNFQSRRPNTSFCFLDIRSPGLGDTAMYLCATSRAGHPDTEAFFGQGTRLTVV.

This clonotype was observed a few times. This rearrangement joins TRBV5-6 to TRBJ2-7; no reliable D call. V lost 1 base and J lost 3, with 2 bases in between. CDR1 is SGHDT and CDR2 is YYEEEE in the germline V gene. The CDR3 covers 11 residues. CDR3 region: CASSLFYEQYF. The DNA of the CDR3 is TGTGCCAGCAGCTTGTTCTACGAGCAGTACTTC. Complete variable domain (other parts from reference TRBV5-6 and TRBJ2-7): DAGVTQSPTHLIKTRGQQVTLRCSPKSGHDTVSWYQQALGQGPQFIFQYYEEEERQRGNFPDRFSGHQFPNYSSELNVNALLLGDSALYLCASSLFYEQYFGPGTRLTVT.

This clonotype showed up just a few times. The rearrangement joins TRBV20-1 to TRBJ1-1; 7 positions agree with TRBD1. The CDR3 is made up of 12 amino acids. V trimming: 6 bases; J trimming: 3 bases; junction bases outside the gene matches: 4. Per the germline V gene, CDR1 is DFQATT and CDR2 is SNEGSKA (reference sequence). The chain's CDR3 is CSAPGQHTEAFF. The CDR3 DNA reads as TGCAGTGCCCCGGGACAGCACACTGAAGCTTTCTTT.

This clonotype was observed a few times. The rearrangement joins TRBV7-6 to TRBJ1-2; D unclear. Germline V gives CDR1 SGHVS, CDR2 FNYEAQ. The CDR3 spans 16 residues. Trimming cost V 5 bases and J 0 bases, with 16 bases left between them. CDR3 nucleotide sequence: TGTGCCAGCAGCCAAATTACAGACGCGGCTAACTATGGCTACACCTTC. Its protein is CASSQITDAANYGYTF.

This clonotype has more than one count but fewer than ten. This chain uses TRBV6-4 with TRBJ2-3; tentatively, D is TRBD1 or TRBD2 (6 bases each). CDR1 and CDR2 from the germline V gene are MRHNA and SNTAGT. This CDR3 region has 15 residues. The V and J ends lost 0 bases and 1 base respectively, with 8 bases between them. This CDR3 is CASSDSRGGTDTQYF. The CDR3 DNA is TGTGCCAGCAGTGACTCGAGGGGGGGCACAGATACGCAGTATTTT.

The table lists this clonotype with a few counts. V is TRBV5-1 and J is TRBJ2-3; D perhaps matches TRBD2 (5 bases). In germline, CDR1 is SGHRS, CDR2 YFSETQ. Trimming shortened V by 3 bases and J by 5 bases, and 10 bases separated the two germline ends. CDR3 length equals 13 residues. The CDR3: CASSWEWGDTQYF. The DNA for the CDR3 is TGCGCCAGCAGCTGGGAGTGGGGAGATACGCAGTATTTT.

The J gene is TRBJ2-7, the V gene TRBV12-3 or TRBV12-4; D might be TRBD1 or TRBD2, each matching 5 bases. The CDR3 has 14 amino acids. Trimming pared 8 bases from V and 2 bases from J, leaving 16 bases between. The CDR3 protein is CASSEGPPTYEQYF. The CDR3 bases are TGTGCCAGCTCCGAGGGGCCGCCGACCTACGAGCAGTACTTC.

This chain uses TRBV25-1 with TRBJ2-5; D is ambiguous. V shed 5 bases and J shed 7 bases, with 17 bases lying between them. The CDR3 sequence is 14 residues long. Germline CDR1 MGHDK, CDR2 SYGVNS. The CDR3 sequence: CASSFMGSPGTQYF. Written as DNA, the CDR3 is TGTGCCAGCAGTTTTATGGGTTCCCCAGGGACCCAGTACTTC.

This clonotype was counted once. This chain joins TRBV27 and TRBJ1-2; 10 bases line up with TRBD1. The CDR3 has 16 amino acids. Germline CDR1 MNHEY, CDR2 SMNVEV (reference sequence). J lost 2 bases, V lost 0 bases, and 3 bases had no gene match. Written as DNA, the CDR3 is TGTGCCAGCAGTTTATCAGCGGGACAGGGGAACTATGGCTACACCTTC. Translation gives CASSLSAGQGNYGYTF.

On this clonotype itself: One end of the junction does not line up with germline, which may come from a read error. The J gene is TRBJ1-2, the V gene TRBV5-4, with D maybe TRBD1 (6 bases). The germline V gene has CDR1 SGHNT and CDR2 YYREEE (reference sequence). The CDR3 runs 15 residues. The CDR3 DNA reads TGTGCCAACAGCTGGACAGCAGTAAACAACTATGGCTACACCTTC. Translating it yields CANSWTAVNNYGYTF.

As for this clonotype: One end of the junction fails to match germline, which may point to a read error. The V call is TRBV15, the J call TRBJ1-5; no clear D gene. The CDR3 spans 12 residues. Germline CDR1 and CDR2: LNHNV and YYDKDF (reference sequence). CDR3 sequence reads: CVTSFPVQPQHF. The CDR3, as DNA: TGTGTCACCAGCTTTCCGGTCCAGCCCCAGCATTTT.

Here the CDR3 reads CASSSKEGAGSPLHF. As DNA, the CDR3 is TGTGCCAGCAGCTCCAAAGAGGGGGCCGGTTCACCCCTCCACTTT. This sequence joins TRBV7-3 and TRBJ1-6; 7 bases line up with TRBD1. This CDR3 has 15 amino acids. The germline V gene encodes CDR1 SGHTA and CDR2 FQGTGA. J lost 9 bases, V lost 4 bases, and 9 bases had no gene match.

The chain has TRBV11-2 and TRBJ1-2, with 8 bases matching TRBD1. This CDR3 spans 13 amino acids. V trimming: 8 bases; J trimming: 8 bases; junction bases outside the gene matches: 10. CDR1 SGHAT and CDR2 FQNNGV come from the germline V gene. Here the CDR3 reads CASGVDRGGGYTF. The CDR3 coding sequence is TGTGCCAGCGGCGTCGACAGGGGAGGAGGCTACACCTTC.

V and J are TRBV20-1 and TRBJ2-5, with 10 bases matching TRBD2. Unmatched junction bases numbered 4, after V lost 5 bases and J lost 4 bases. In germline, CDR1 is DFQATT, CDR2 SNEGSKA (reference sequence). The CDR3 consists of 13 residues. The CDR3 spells CSAPSGGVETQYF. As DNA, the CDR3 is TGCAGTGCTCCGAGCGGGGGGGTAGAGACCCAGTACTTC.

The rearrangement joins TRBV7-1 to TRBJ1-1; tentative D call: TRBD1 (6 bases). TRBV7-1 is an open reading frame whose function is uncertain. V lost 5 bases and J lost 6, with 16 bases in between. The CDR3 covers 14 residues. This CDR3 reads CASSVGGRVAEAFF. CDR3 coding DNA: TGTGCCAGCAGCGTAGGGGGGAGAGTAGCTGAAGCTTTCTTT.

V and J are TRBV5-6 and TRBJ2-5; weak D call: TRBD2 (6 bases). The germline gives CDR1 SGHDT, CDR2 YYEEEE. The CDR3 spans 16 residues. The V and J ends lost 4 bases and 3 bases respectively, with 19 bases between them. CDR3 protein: CASSPFREPMKETQYF. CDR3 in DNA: TGTGCCAGCAGCCCCTTCCGGGAGCCCATGAAAGAGACCCAGTACTTC.

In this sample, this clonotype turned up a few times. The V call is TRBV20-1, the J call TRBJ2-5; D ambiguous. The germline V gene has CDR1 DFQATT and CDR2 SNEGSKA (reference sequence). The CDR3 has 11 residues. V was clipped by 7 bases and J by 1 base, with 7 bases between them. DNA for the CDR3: TGCAGTGTGTACAGCCAAGAGACCCAGTACTTC. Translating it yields CSVYSQETQYF.

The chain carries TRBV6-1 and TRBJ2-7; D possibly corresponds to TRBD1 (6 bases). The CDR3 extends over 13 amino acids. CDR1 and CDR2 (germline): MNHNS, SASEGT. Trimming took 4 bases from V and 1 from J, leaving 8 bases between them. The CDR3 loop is CASSGQASYEQYF. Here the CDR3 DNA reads TGTGCCAGCAGTGGACAGGCTTCCTACGAGCAGTACTTC.